Listed below are T cell receptor beta chains from one sample, sequenced in a study of control samples from healthy donors and cancer patients. Using immunoSEQ multiplex PCR, the repertoire was profiled, and TCRdb retains in-frame clones only, with some absent. The sample records tens of thousands of clones, approximately 89% being singletons. The material sequenced was PBMCs. The receptors stem from a man between 60 and 70 years old with colorectal cancer. Each CDR3 is given with its conserved first and last residue. Fields, in order: J gene, clone size, V gene, D gene, CDR3 length, CDR3 protein, CDR3 DNA. D genes are given only for firm matches. Size tells how often a clone was seen (once, few, many) or the class of an expanded clone, and some rows leave it out.

J gene: TRBJ2-5
clone size: few
V gene: TRBV6-2/TRBV6-3
D gene: -
CDR3 length: 19
CDR3 protein: CASSYANRDRASWQETQYF
CDR3 DNA: TGTGCCAGCAGTTACGCAAACCGGGACCGCGCTTCATGGCAAGAGACCCAGTACTTC

J gene: TRBJ1-6
clone size: once
V gene: TRBV7-2
D gene: -
CDR3 length: 17
CDR3 protein: CASSLGRGNSYNSPLHF
CDR3 DNA: TGTGCCAGCAGCTTAGGTCGAGGGAACTCCTATAATTCACCCCTCCACTTT

J gene: TRBJ1-2
clone size: -
V gene: TRBV7-9
D gene: -
CDR3 length: 14
CDR3 protein: CASSLGQENYGYTF
CDR3 DNA: TGTGCCAGCAGCTTAGGGCAGGAAAACTATGGCTACACCTTC

J gene: TRBJ1-5
clone size: -
V gene: TRBV4-2
D gene: -
CDR3 length: 14
CDR3 protein: CASSQASSNQPQHF
CDR3 DNA: TGTGCCAGCAGCCAAGCTTCTAGCAATCAGCCCCAGCATTTT

J gene: TRBJ1-4
clone size: -
V gene: TRBV14
D gene: -
CDR3 length: 17
CDR3 protein: CASKTGKGRGANEKLFF
CDR3 DNA: TGTGCCAGCAAGACCGGGAAGGGGAGGGGGGCTAATGAAAAACTGTTTTTT

J gene: TRBJ2-5
clone size: -
V gene: TRBV11-2
D gene: -
CDR3 length: 13
CDR3 protein: CASRFTLPETQYF
CDR3 DNA: TGTGCCAGCAGATTTACTCTTCCAGAGACCCAGTACTTC

J gene: TRBJ2-2
clone size: -
V gene: TRBV4-3
D gene: -
CDR3 length: 15
CDR3 protein: CASSQVTGKNGELFF
CDR3 DNA: TGCGCCAGCAGCCAGGTAACCGGAAAGAACGGGGAGCTGTTTTTT

J gene: TRBJ2-5
clone size: -
V gene: TRBV2
D gene: TRBD2
CDR3 length: 16
CDR3 protein: CASSVIAGRDRETQYF
CDR3 DNA: TGTGCCAGCAGTGTTATAGCGGGGAGGGATAGAGAGACCCAGTACTTC

J gene: TRBJ2-1
clone size: -
V gene: TRBV13
D gene: TRBD1
CDR3 length: 16
CDR3 protein: CASSTGTGGLRGEQFF
CDR3 DNA: TGTGCCAGCAGCACGGGGACAGGGGGCCTTCGGGGTGAGCAGTTCTTC

J gene: TRBJ1-1
clone size: -
V gene: TRBV20-1
D gene: TRBD1
CDR3 length: 11
CDR3 protein: CSARDRGEAFF
CDR3 DNA: TGCAGTGCCCGGGACAGGGGTGAAGCTTTCTTT

J gene: TRBJ1-2
clone size: -
V gene: TRBV3-1/TRBV3-2
D gene: TRBD1
CDR3 length: 17
CDR3 protein: CASSQFNSDRVRYGYTF
CDR3 DNA: TGTGCCAGCAGCCAATTTAACTCGGACAGGGTTAGGTATGGCTACACCTTC

J gene: TRBJ2-3
clone size: few
V gene: TRBV11-2
D gene: -
CDR3 length: 13
CDR3 protein: CASKDVGRDTQYF
CDR3 DNA: TGTGCCAGCAAGGACGTAGGCAGAGATACGCAGTATTTT

J gene: TRBJ2-3
clone size: few
V gene: TRBV3-1/TRBV3-2
D gene: -
CDR3 length: 16
CDR3 protein: CASSLNSGGVTDTQYF
CDR3 DNA: TGTGCCAGCAGCCTGAACAGCGGAGGGGTCACAGATACGCAGTATTTT

J gene: TRBJ1-4
clone size: -
V gene: TRBV6-1
D gene: TRBD1
CDR3 length: 17
CDR3 protein: CASSEAAGGRANEKLFF
CDR3 DNA: TGTGCCAGCAGTGAAGCGGCAGGGGGGAGGGCTAATGAAAAACTGTTTTTT

J gene: TRBJ2-1
clone size: -
V gene: TRBV7-9
D gene: -
CDR3 length: 15
CDR3 protein: CASSLKGRRGDEQFF
CDR3 DNA: TGTGCCAGCAGCTTAAAGGGACGCAGGGGTGATGAGCAGTTCTTC

J gene: TRBJ2-1
clone size: -
V gene: TRBV9
D gene: TRBD2
CDR3 length: 15
CDR3 protein: CASSGRLAGGREQFF
CDR3 DNA: TGTGCCAGCAGCGGACGACTAGCGGGGGGACGTGAGCAGTTCTTC

J gene: TRBJ1-5
clone size: -
V gene: TRBV18
D gene: TRBD1
CDR3 length: 16
CDR3 protein: CASSPGGQGSMEPQHF
CDR3 DNA: TGTGCCAGCTCACCAGGGGGACAGGGATCCATGGAGCCCCAGCATTTT

J gene: TRBJ2-1
clone size: -
V gene: TRBV7-2
D gene: -
CDR3 length: 14
CDR3 protein: CASSLSRLVNEQFF
CDR3 DNA: TGTGCCAGCAGCTTAAGTAGACTAGTCAATGAGCAGTTCTTC

J gene: TRBJ1-5
clone size: -
V gene: TRBV7-2
D gene: -
CDR3 length: 14
CDR3 protein: CASSLDGSNQPQHF
CDR3 DNA: TGTGCCAGCAGCTTAGACGGAAGCAATCAGCCCCAGCATTTT

J gene: TRBJ1-3
clone size: -
V gene: TRBV19
D gene: -
CDR3 length: 14
CDR3 protein: CASTYMSSGNTIYF
CDR3 DNA: TGTGCCAGTACCTACATGAGCTCTGGAAACACCATATATTTT

J gene: TRBJ2-7
clone size: -
V gene: TRBV5-1
D gene: -
CDR3 length: 13
CDR3 protein: CASSIQSSYEQYF
CDR3 DNA: TGCGCCAGCAGCATACAGAGCTCCTACGAGCAGTACTTC

J gene: TRBJ2-1
clone size: once
V gene: TRBV28
D gene: -
CDR3 length: 16
CDR3 protein: CASSSAGTSKYNEQFF
CDR3 DNA: TGTGCCAGCAGTAGCGCCGGGACAAGCAAATACAATGAGCAGTTCTTC

J gene: TRBJ2-7
clone size: -
V gene: TRBV6-1
D gene: -
CDR3 length: 15
CDR3 protein: CASSERDTFSYEQYF
CDR3 DNA: TGTGCCAGCAGTGAAAGGGACACCTTCTCCTACGAGCAGTACTTC

J gene: TRBJ1-2
clone size: -
V gene: TRBV7-2
D gene: -
CDR3 length: 13
CDR3 protein: CASSSRQVYGYTF
CDR3 DNA: TGTGCCAGCAGCTCCCGACAGGTCTATGGCTACACCTTC

J gene: TRBJ2-1
clone size: -
V gene: TRBV2
D gene: -
CDR3 length: 12
CDR3 protein: CASKVNSPEQFF
CDR3 DNA: TGTGCCAGCAAGGTGAATAGTCCTGAGCAGTTCTTC

J gene: TRBJ2-5
clone size: -
V gene: TRBV24-1
D gene: TRBD1
CDR3 length: 16
CDR3 protein: CATSDSGQGGGETQYF
CDR3 DNA: TGTGCCACCAGTGATTCCGGACAGGGAGGAGGAGAGACCCAGTACTTC

J gene: TRBJ2-3
clone size: -
V gene: TRBV4-3
D gene: TRBD1
CDR3 length: 16
CDR3 protein: CASSQDFQQGADTQYF
CDR3 DNA: TGCGCCAGCAGCCAAGATTTCCAACAGGGGGCAGATACGCAGTATTTT

J gene: TRBJ1-1
clone size: -
V gene: TRBV5-4
D gene: TRBD1
CDR3 length: 14
CDR3 protein: CASRPGQGAPEAFF
CDR3 DNA: TGTGCCAGCAGACCGGGACAGGGGGCGCCGGAAGCTTTCTTT

J gene: TRBJ2-5
clone size: -
V gene: TRBV9
D gene: -
CDR3 length: 13
CDR3 protein: CASSRAPQETQYF
CDR3 DNA: TGTGCCAGCAGCCGGGCCCCCCAAGAGACCCAGTACTTC

J gene: TRBJ1-2
clone size: -
V gene: TRBV15
D gene: -
CDR3 length: 14
CDR3 protein: CATTLLEGGRSYTF
CDR3 DNA: TGTGCCACGACCCTCCTGGAGGGAGGGAGAAGCTACACCTTC

J gene: TRBJ1-4
clone size: few
V gene: TRBV18
D gene: -
CDR3 length: 15
CDR3 protein: CASSLRQNMNEKLFF
CDR3 DNA: TGTGCCAGCTCACTCCGACAGAATATGAATGAAAAACTGTTTTTT

J gene: TRBJ1-6
clone size: once
V gene: TRBV30
D gene: -
CDR3 length: 15
CDR3 protein: CAWMSQGSYNSPLHF
CDR3 DNA: TGTGCCTGGATGTCGCAGGGCTCCTATAATTCACCCCTCCACTTT

J gene: TRBJ1-4
clone size: -
V gene: TRBV12-3/TRBV12-4
D gene: -
CDR3 length: 13
CDR3 protein: CASSLEGGGKLFF
CDR3 DNA: TGTGCCAGCAGTTTAGAGGGTGGCGGAAAACTGTTTTTT

J gene: TRBJ2-1
clone size: -
V gene: TRBV20-1
D gene: -
CDR3 length: 11
CDR3 protein: CSAGEYNEQFF
CDR3 DNA: TGCAGTGCCGGGGAGTACAATGAGCAGTTCTTC

J gene: TRBJ2-3
clone size: -
V gene: TRBV4-2
D gene: -
CDR3 length: 15
CDR3 protein: CASSQSGRTTDTQYF
CDR3 DNA: TGTGCCAGCAGCCAAAGTGGCAGGACCACAGATACGCAGTATTTT

J gene: TRBJ1-1
clone size: -
V gene: TRBV19
D gene: -
CDR3 length: 14
CDR3 protein: CASSPRGSAAEAFF
CDR3 DNA: TGTGCCAGTAGTCCCCGGGGCTCAGCGGCCGAAGCTTTCTTT

J gene: TRBJ2-4
clone size: -
V gene: TRBV6-2/TRBV6-3
D gene: -
CDR3 length: 18
CDR3 protein: CASSSGRINLIAKNIQYF
CDR3 DNA: TGTGCCAGCAGTTCAGGCAGGATAAACCTAATAGCCAAAAACATTCAGTACTTC

J gene: TRBJ1-1
clone size: -
V gene: TRBV7-2
D gene: TRBD1
CDR3 length: 14
CDR3 protein: CASNFLGGGTEAFF
CDR3 DNA: TGTGCCAGCAATTTTCTAGGGGGCGGCACTGAAGCTTTCTTT

J gene: TRBJ2-7
clone size: once
V gene: TRBV5-1
D gene: -
CDR3 length: 16
CDR3 protein: CASSLASGTGSYEQYF
CDR3 DNA: TGCGCCAGCAGCTTGGCCTCCGGGACCGGTTCCTACGAGCAGTACTTC

J gene: TRBJ2-1
clone size: -
V gene: TRBV2
D gene: TRBD1
CDR3 length: 15
CDR3 protein: CASSERGTGVHEQFF
CDR3 DNA: TGTGCCAGCAGTGAGAGGGGGACAGGGGTCCATGAGCAGTTCTTC

J gene: TRBJ2-7
clone size: -
V gene: TRBV7-2
D gene: -
CDR3 length: 17
CDR3 protein: CASSLVAVGGRRVEQYF
CDR3 DNA: TGTGCCAGCAGCTTAGTGGCCGTTGGGGGAAGAAGGGTCGAGCAGTACTTC

J gene: TRBJ2-3
clone size: -
V gene: TRBV4-2
D gene: -
CDR3 length: 15
CDR3 protein: CASAPHDQGTDTQYF
CDR3 DNA: TGTGCCAGCGCCCCACACGACCAGGGCACAGATACGCAGTATTTT

J gene: TRBJ2-3
clone size: once
V gene: TRBV6-6
D gene: TRBD2
CDR3 length: 20
CDR3 protein: CASSREPPSGGVPSTDTQYF
CDR3 DNA: TGTGCCAGCAGCCGTGAACCACCTAGCGGGGGGGTCCCGAGCACAGATACGCAGTATTTT

J gene: TRBJ1-3
clone size: -
V gene: TRBV5-6
D gene: -
CDR3 length: 15
CDR3 protein: CASSLFGFSGNTIYF
CDR3 DNA: TGTGCCAGCAGCTTGTTTGGCTTCTCTGGAAACACCATATATTTT

J gene: TRBJ1-2
clone size: -
V gene: TRBV6-5
D gene: -
CDR3 length: 12
CDR3 protein: CASSPDGGGYTF
CDR3 DNA: TGTGCCAGCAGCCCCGACGGTGGGGGCTACACCTTC